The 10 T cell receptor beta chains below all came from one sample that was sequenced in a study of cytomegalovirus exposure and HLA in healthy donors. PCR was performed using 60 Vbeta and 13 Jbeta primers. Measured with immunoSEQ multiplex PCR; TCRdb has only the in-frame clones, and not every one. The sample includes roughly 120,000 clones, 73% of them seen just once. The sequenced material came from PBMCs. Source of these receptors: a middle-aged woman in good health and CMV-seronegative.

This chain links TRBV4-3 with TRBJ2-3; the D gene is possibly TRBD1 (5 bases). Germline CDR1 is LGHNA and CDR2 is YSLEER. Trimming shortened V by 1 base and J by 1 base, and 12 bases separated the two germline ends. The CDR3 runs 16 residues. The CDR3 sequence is CASSQAQGVGTDTQYF. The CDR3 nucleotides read TGCGCCAGCAGCCAAGCTCAAGGGGTGGGCACAGATACGCAGTATTTT.

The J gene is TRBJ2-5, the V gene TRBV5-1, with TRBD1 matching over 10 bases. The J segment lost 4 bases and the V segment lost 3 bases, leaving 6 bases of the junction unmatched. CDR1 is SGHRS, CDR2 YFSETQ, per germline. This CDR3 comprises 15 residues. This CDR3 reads CASSSGTGARETQYF. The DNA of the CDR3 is TGCGCCAGCAGCTCCGGGACAGGGGCCCGAGAGACCCAGTACTTC.

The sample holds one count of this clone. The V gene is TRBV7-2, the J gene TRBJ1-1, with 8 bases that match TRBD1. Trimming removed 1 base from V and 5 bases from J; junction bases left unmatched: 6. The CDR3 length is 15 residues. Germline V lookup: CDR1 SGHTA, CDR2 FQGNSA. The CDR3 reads CASSLGDRGRTEAFF. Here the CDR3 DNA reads TGTGCCAGCAGCTTAGGTGACAGGGGAAGGACTGAAGCTTTCTTT.

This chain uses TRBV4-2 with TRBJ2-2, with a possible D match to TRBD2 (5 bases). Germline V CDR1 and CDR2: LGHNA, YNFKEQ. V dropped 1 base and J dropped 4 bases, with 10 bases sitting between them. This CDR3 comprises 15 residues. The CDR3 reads CASSQVEGFTGELFF. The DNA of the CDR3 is TGTGCCAGCAGCCAAGTCGAGGGTTTCACCGGGGAGCTGTTTTTT.

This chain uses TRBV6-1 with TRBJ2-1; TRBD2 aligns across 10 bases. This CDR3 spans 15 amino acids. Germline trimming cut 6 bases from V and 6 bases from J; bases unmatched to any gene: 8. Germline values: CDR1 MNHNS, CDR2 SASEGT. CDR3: CASRTAGGPGNEQFF. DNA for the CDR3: TGTGCCAGCAGGACAGCGGGAGGGCCGGGCAATGAGCAGTTCTTC.

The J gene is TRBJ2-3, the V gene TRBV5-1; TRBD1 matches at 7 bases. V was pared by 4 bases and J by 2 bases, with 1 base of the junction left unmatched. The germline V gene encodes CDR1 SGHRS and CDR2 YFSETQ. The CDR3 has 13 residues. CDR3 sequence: CASSRGPTDTQYF. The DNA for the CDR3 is TGCGCCAGCAGCAGGGGGCCCACAGATACGCAGTATTTT.

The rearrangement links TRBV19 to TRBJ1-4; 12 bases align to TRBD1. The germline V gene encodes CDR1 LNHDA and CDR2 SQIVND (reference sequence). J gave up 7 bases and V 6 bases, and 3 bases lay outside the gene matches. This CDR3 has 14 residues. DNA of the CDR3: TGTGCCAGTAGGGGACAGGGGGCGGCTGAAAAACTGTTTTTT. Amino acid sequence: CASRGQGAAEKLFF.

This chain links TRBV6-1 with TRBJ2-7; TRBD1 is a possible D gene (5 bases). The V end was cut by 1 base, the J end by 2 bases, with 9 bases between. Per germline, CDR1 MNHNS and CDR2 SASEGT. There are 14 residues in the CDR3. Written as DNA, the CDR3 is TGTGCCAGCAGTGAAGGTGACAGAGCCTACGAGCAGTACTTC. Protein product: CASSEGDRAYEQYF.

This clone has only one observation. The chain's CDR3 is CASSLEAGGPPDTQYF. DNA for the CDR3: TGTGCCAGCAGCTTGGAGGCGGGAGGGCCCCCAGATACGCAGTATTTT. The chain recombines TRBV5-6 with TRBJ2-3; 9 bases match TRBD2. Trimming took 0 bases from V and 4 from J; bases not matched to a gene: 6. The CDR3 has 16 amino acids. The germline V gene has CDR1 SGHDT and CDR2 YYEEEE.

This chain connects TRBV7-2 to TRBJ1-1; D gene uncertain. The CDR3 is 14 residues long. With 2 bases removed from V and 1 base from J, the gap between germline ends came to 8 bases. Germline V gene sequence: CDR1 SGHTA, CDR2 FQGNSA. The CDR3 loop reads CASSLWQANTEAFF. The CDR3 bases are TGTGCCAGCAGCTTATGGCAGGCGAACACTGAAGCTTTCTTT. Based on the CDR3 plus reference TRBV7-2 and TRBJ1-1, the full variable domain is GAGVSQSPSNKVTEKGKDVELRCDPISGHTALYWYRQSLGQGLEFLIYFQGNSAPDKSGLPSDRFSAERTGGSVSTLTIQRTQQEDSAVYLCASSLWQANTEAFFGQGTRLTVV.